What follows is one TCR beta chain and its context. Its antigen is unknown. No base qualities exist here, and no much larger clone lies one base off it. RNA was extracted with the RNeasy kit and 0.5 to 1 ug was reverse transcribed using random hexamers. TCR beta CDR3 regions were amplified with the immunoSEQ multiplex PCR assay covering 54 Vbeta and 13 Jbeta segments. PCR amplification bias was corrected by using a synthetic template baseline for primer optimization and computational correction. The study's processing was this. Only productive sequences were kept, with reads annotated to V, D and J genes according to IMGT and analyzed in immunoSEQ Analyzer. Clonality was computed as one minus Shannon entropy normalized by log2 of the number of productive unique sequences. For each patient and control, public and private clones were evaluated among the 100 most prevalent clones. Clones were defined as Susac-specific if absent from the healthy and MS cohorts, from approximately 1,100 published viral clones and from other ImmuneACCESS disease sequences. The public reads were reprocessed in TCRdb via fastp at Q25 and MiXCR, keeping in-frame beta chains. Under each unique CDR3 protein, matching rows form one entry showing the most common genes and DNA. Clone size and V and J calls follow TCRdb, not the original study. The sample profile shows roughly 190,000 distinct CDR3 sequences; roughly 92% of them were found once. The top ten clonotypes cover approximately 0.098% of the sample.

The sample is drawn from a study of CD8 T cells in Susac syndrome (dated by TCRdb to about 2019). At the level of the whole study: Repertoire sequencing was used to test whether CD8+ T cell activation and differentiation in Susac syndrome was antigen driven.

The CDR3 spans 16 residues, from the cysteine through the phenylalanine. This entry keeps only the CDR3 DNA: 48 bases, framed from base 1. Relative to germline, V is missing 6 bases and J is missing 4 bases, with 13 bases of the junction outside any gene match. Broad study findings and their caveats: The TCR sequencing and HLA analysis was acknowledged to have included a relatively small number of individuals.

Peripheral blood CD8+ and CD4+ T cells from healthy donors, Susac syndrome patients and multiple sclerosis patients were profiled by high-throughput TCR beta sequencing. The healthy donors served as controls matched for age and sex. Bulk CD8+ and CD4+ T cells were purified magnetically by negative isolation, whereas CD8+ TEMRA cells were enriched by FACS. Blood was collected in EDTA tubes and processed within 24 hours, with PBMCs isolated through density gradient centrifugation. PBMCs intended for TCR sequencing were cryopreserved in liquid nitrogen and thawed later in a water bath at 37 degrees C. Purity of sorted or isolated CD4+, CD8+ and CD8+ TEMRA cells was at least 90%.

The TCR was taken from a human donor in good health. Recombination connected TRBV12-3 or TRBV12-4 to TRBJ2-5; 8 nucleotides in the junction match TRBD2. Sequenced: CD4+ T cells from PBMCs. For the CDR3, the sequence is CASSTSLPRGGETQYF. Here is the DNA: TGTGCCAGCAGCACCTCCCTACCCCGGGGGGGAGAGACCCAGTACTTC.